One and the same sample provided the 7 T cell receptor beta chains below, sequenced in a study of blood T cell repertoires in COVID-19. The data were produced by immunoSEQ multiplex PCR, yet TCRdb's version contains in-frame clones alone and is incomplete. The sample has 170,000 or so clones, over 75% seen once. Source material: PBMCs or T cells enriched from blood (not recorded which). These receptor sequences come from a woman aged 45-65 years who had recovered from COVID-19.

This clone appeared once. The chain links TRBV4-1 to TRBJ1-2; D gene ambiguous. This CDR3 region has 12 residues. Trimming took off 0 bases at V and 9 bases at J, with 8 bases between the two ends. The germline CDR1 and CDR2 sequences are MGHRA and YSYEKL. The CDR3 sequence: CASSQDGQSYTF. CDR3 nucleotides: TGCGCCAGCAGCCAAGATGGGCAGAGCTACACCTTC.

The chain joins TRBV5-4 to TRBJ2-7; tentative D call: TRBD1 (5 bases). The CDR3 covers 13 residues. Germline CDR1 is SGHNT and CDR2 is YYREEE (reference sequence). With 5 bases removed from V and 6 bases from J, the gap between germline ends came to 15 bases. The CDR3 spells CASRAGKGFEQYF. In DNA, the CDR3 is TGTGCCAGCAGGGCCGGAAAGGGGTTCGAGCAGTACTTC.

The chain combines TRBV4-3 with TRBJ2-5, with TRBD2 matching over 16 bases. J was trimmed by 2 bases and V by 3 bases; bases with no gene match: 0. This CDR3 is built from 16 residues. The germline gives CDR1 LGHNA, CDR2 YSLEER. CDR3: CASSQGLAGGQETQYF. CDR3 nucleotides: TGCGCCAGCAGCCAGGGACTAGCGGGGGGGCAAGAGACCCAGTACTTC.

The chain carries TRBV7-2 and TRBJ2-2, with D possibly TRBD1 on 6 matching bases. Germline V lookup: CDR1 SGHTA, CDR2 FQGNSA. The ends were cut back, 5 bases at V and 13 bases at J, with 17 bases in the middle. The CDR3 loop spans 13 amino acids. In DNA, the CDR3 is TGTGCCAGCAGCAGAGACAGGCAGGGTTCGCTGTTTTTT. Encoded protein: CASSRDRQGSLFF.

The CDR3 loop reads CASSLELYGYTF. The CDR3 nucleotides are TGTGCCAGCAGCTTGGAGCTTTATGGCTACACCTTC. The chain is built from TRBV5-4 and TRBJ1-2; D not resolved. There are 12 residues in the CDR3. CDR1 is SGHNT and CDR2 is YYREEE in the germline V gene (reference sequence). V was cut by 0 bases and J by 5 bases, with 5 bases left in between.

The rearrangement joins TRBV19 to TRBJ1-3, with 7 bases lining up with TRBD1. This CDR3 contains 15 residues. J was trimmed by 2 bases and V by 2 bases; bases with no gene match: 3. CDR1 LNHDA and CDR2 SQIVND come from the germline V gene (reference sequence). The CDR3 DNA reads TGTGCCAGTAGTATATACAGGGGACCTGGAAACACCATATATTTT. As protein: CASSIYRGPGNTIYF.

This chain links TRBV6-1 with TRBJ2-5; tentatively, D is TRBD2 (6 bases). The CDR3 consists of 15 residues. The germline V gene encodes CDR1 MNHNS and CDR2 SASEGT. V was cut by 0 bases and J by 4 bases, with 12 bases left in between. The CDR3 nucleotides are TGTGCCAGCAGTGAAGCGGGGACTCCCCTAGAGACCCAGTACTTC. It yields the protein CASSEAGTPLETQYF.